This T cell receptor beta chain was recovered during a study of radiation and T cells in renal cell carcinoma. Sequencing was performed with immunoSEQ multiplex PCR; in TCRdb, only in-frame clones are kept and a portion is missing. The data hold some 100,000 clones, with around 80% observed a single time. Study findings and constraints: From baseline, blood top tumor clonotypes peaked at 2 weeks post-radiation.

V was pared by 5 bases and J by 0 bases, with 13 bases between. This CDR3 comprises 15 residues. Germline V gives CDR1 LNHDA, CDR2 SQIVND (reference sequence). Time point: blood 4 weeks post-SBRT, at nephrectomy. Treatment in this sample: 15 Gy SBRT to primary tumor, nephrectomy 4 weeks later. The sample holds one count of this clone. Its matching antigen is unknown. This sequence was found in a man in his 60s with renal cell carcinoma. The rearrangement links TRBV19 to TRBJ1-2; the D is unclear. The sample in question was blood, obtained from a patient whose treatment included radiotherapy and nephrectomy. The CDR3 here is CASSSRTAANYGYTF. The DNA for the CDR3 is TGTGCCAGTAGTTCCCGGACGGCGGCTAACTATGGCTACACCTTC.